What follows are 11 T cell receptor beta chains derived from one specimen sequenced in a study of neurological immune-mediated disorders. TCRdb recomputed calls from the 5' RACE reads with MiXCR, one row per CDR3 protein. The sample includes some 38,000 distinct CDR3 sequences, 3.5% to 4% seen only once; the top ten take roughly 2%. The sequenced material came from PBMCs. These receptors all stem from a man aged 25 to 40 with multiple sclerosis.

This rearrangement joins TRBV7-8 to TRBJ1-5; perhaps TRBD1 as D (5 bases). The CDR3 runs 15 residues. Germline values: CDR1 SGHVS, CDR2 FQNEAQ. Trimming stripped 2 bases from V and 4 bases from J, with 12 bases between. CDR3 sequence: CASSLPGRGNQPQHF. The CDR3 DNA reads TGTGCCAGCAGCTTACCGGGCCGGGGGAATCAGCCCCAGCATTTT.

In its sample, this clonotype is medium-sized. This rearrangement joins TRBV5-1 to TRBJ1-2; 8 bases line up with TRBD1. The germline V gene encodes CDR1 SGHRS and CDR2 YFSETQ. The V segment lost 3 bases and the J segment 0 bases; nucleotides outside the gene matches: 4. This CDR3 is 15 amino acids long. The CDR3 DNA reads TGCGCCAGCAGCTCAGGGACAGGAACTAACTATGGCTACACCTTC. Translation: CASSSGTGTNYGYTF. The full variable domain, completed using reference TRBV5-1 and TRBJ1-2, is KAGVTQTPRYLIKTRGQQVTLSCSPISGHRSVSWYQQTPGQGLQFLFEYFSETQRNKGNFPGRFSGRQFSNSRSEMNVSTLELGDSALYLCASSSGTGTNYGYTFGSGTRLTVV.

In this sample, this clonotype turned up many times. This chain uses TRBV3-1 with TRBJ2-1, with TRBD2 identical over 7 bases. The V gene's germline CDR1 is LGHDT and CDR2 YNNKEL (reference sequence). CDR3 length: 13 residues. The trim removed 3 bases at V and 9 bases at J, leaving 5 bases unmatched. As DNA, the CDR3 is TGTGCCAGCAGCCAGACGGGGGGTGGTGAGCAGTTCTTC. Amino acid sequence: CASSQTGGGEQFF.

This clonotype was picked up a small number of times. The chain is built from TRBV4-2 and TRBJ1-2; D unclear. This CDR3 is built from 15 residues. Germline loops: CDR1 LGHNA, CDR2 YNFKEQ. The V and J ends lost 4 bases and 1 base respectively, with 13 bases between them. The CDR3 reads CASSLGLGSNYGYTF. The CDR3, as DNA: TGTGCCAGCAGCCTCGGGTTAGGCAGTAACTATGGCTACACCTTC.

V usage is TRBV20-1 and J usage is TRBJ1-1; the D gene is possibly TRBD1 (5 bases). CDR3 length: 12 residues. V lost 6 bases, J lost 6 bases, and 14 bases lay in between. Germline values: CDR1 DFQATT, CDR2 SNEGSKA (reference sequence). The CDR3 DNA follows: TGCAGTGCCGGGACCTCCGGCGCTGAAGCTTTCTTT. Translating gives CSAGTSGAEAFF.

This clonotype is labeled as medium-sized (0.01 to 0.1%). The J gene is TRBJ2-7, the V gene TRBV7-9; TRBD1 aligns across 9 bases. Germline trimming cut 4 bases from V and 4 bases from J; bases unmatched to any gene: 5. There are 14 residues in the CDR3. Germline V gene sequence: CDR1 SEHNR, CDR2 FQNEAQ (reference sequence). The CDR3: CASSSGTGNYEQYF. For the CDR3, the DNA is TGTGCCAGCAGCTCCGGGACAGGGAATTACGAGCAGTACTTC.

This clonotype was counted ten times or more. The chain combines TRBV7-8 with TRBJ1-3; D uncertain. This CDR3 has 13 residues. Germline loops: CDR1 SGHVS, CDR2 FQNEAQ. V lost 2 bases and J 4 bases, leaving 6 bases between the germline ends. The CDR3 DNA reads TGTGCCAGCAGCTTAATTGAGGGAAACACCATATATTTT. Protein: CASSLIEGNTIYF.

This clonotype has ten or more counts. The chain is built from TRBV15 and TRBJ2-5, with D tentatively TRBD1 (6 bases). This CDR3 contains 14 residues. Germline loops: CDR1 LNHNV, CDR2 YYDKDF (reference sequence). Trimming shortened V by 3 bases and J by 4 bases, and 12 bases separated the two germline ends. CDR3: CATSSEQGLETQYF. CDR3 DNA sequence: TGTGCCACCAGCAGTGAACAGGGTTTAGAGACCCAGTACTTC.

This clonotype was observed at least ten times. The CDR3 is CASGYLGNEQFF. The CDR3 DNA is TGTGCTAGTGGTTATTTGGGGAATGAGCAGTTCTTC. The V call is TRBV12-5, the J call TRBJ2-1; D remains unclear. Trimming removed 4 bases from V and 7 bases from J, with 8 bases in between. From germline, CDR1 is LGHNT and CDR2 FRNRAP. This CDR3 region has 12 residues.

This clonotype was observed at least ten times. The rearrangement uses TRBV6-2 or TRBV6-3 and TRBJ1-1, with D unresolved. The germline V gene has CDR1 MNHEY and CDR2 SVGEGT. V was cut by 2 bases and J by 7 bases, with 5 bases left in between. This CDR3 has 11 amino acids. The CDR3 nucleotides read TGTGCCAGCAGTTACAAGCATGAAGCTTTCTTT. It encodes CASSYKHEAFF.

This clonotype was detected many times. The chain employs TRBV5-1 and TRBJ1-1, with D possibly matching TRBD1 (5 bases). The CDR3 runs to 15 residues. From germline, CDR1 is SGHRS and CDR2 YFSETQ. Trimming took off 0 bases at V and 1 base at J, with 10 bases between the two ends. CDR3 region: CASSLGAGQNTEAFF. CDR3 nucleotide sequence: TGCGCCAGCAGCTTGGGAGCAGGGCAGAACACTGAAGCTTTCTTT.